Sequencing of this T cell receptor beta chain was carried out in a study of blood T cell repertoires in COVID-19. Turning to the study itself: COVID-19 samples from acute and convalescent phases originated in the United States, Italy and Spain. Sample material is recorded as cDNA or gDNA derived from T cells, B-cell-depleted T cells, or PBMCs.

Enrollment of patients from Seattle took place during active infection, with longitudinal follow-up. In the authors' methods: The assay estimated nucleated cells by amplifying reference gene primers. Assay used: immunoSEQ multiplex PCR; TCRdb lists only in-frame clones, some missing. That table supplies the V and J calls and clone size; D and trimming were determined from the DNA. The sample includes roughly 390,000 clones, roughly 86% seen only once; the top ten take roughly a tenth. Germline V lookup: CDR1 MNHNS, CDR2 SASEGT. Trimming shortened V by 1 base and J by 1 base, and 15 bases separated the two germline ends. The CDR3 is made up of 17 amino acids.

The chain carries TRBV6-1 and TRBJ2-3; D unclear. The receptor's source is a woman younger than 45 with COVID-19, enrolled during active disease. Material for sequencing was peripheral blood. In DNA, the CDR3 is TGTGCCAGCAGTGAAGACATGACCCGCCGGGGCACAGATACGCAGTATTTT. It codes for CASSEDMTRRGTDTQYF.